These 6 T cell receptor beta chains were all obtained from the same sample, sequenced in a study of intratumoral heterogeneity in liver cancer. Here immunoSEQ multiplex PCR was the method, and the copy in TCRdb shows in-frame clones only, minus some. The table lists 21,000 or so clones, around two thirds of them singletons, with about 15% in the top ten. The source material was tumor-adjacent normal tissue, sampled before any cancer treatment. The origin of the receptors is a woman aged 70 to 79 with hepatocellular carcinoma.

The table lists this clone with a count of one. The J gene is TRBJ1-5, the V gene TRBV5-6; D call uncertain. CDR1 is SGHDT and CDR2 is YYEEEE in the germline V gene. The V end lost 0 bases, the J end lost 9 bases, and 13 bases lay between the germline ends. CDR3 length equals 14 residues. CDR3 DNA: TGTGCCAGCAGCTTGGCTTCAGCTCGGGGGCCCCAGCATTTT. This codes for CASSLASARGPQHF. Variable domain in full (rest from reference TRBV5-6 and TRBJ1-5): DAGVTQSPTHLIKTRGQQVTLRCSPKSGHDTVSWYQQALGQGPQFIFQYYEEEERQRGNFPDRFSGHQFPNYSSELNVNALLLGDSALYLCASSLASARGPQHFGDGTRLSIL.

The V and J genes are TRBV28 and TRBJ1-2; no firm D call. Between the trimmed V and J ends, which lost 5 bases and 2 bases, there was a span of 12 bases. The CDR3 runs 14 residues. CDR1 is MDHEN and CDR2 is SYDVKM in the germline V gene. CDR3 in DNA: TGTGCCAGCAGTCAACGGCCCCCAAACTATGGCTACACCTTC. Translation: CASSQRPPNYGYTF.

In its sample, this clone was seen once. The chain has TRBV28 and TRBJ2-1; D unclear. The germline V gene encodes CDR1 MDHEN and CDR2 SYDVKM. The CDR3 contains 10 residues. Trimming took 4 bases from V and 6 from J, leaving 1 base between them. CDR3 region: CASSSNEQFF. In DNA form, the CDR3 reads TGTGCCAGCAGTTCCAATGAGCAGTTCTTC.

The rearrangement links TRBV27 to TRBJ1-2, with D possibly TRBD1 on 6 matching bases. Germline V gene data show CDR1 as MNHEY and CDR2 as SMNVEV (reference sequence). The CDR3 loop spans 13 amino acids. The V end was cut by 3 bases, the J end by 8 bases, with 13 bases between. The CDR3: CASSLSGVGGYTF. The CDR3 DNA sequence: TGTGCCAGCAGTTTGTCAGGGGTTGGCGGCTACACCTTC.

V is TRBV6-4 and J is TRBJ1-6, with 10 bases lining up with TRBD1. The ends lost 0 bases at V and 11 bases at J; junction bases unmatched: 1. Per germline, CDR1 MRHNA and CDR2 SNTAGT. The CDR3 sequence is 14 residues long. Here the CDR3 reads CASSDSGQGAPLHF. The CDR3 coding sequence is TGTGCCAGCAGTGACTCCGGACAGGGGGCACCCCTCCACTTT.

Only a few counts were recorded for this clone. The chain links TRBV4-2 to TRBJ2-1; D is ambiguous. The CDR3 length is 15 residues. Germline V gives CDR1 LGHNA, CDR2 YNFKEQ. The V end lost 1 base, the J end lost 0 bases, and 7 bases lay between the germline ends. CDR3 nucleotides: TGTGCCAGCAGCCAAGGTCTCAGCTCCTACAATGAGCAGTTCTTC. This codes for CASSQGLSSYNEQFF.